This T cell receptor beta chain was observed in a study of post-analysis software for immune sequencing data. Unique molecular identifiers featured in each of the TCR beta cDNA libraries. There were roughly 0.95 to 11 million T cells, and about 500,000 cDNA molecules came from them. MiXCR was run by TCRdb on the PCR reads, yielding one entry per CDR3 protein. The repertoire holds some 690,000 distinct CDR3 sequences, with approximately 60% as singletons. This clonotype was detected only a few times. The target antigen is unknown. Germline loops: CDR1 ENHRY, CDR2 SYGVKD. This CDR3 has 13 residues. V lost 6 bases and J 5 bases, leaving 10 bases between the germline ends. The study, taken as a whole, reports: Compared with controls, patients showed significantly lower normalized Chao1 diversity. Controls showed lower frequencies than patients for roughly 5 TRBV segments, and TRBV5-6, TRBV5-1 and TRBV20-1 were among these. F measure grouped same-batch samples tightly together.

The TCR comes from a girl aged 2-10 years with multiple sclerosis. The genes are TRBV10-3 and TRBJ1-4; possibly TRBD1 for D (5 bases). Sequencing used blood. In DNA form, the CDR3 reads TGTGCCATCAGCGGGACGGGGAATGAAAAACTGTTTTTT. Amino acids: CAISGTGNEKLFF.